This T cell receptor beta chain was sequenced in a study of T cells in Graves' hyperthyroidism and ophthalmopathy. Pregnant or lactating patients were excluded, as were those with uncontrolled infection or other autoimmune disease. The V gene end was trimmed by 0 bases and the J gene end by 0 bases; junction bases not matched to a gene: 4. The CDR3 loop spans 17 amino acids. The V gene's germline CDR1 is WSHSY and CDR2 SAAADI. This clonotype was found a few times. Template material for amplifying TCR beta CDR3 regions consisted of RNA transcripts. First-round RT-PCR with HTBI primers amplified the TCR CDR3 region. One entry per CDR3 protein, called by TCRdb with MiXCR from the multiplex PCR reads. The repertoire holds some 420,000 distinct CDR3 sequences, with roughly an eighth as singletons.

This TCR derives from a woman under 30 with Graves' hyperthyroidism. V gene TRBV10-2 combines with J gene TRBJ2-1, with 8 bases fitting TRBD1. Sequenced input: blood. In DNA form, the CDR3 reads TGCGCCAGCAGTGAGTCCCGACAGGGGAGCTCCTACAATGAGCAGTTCTTC. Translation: CASSESRQGSSYNEQFF.